This record concerns one T cell receptor beta chain sequence. In every case, the donor was a healthy Caucasian. This sample is drawn from a study of identical twins. MiXCR was run by TCRdb on the 5' RACE reads, yielding one entry per CDR3 protein. Of approximately 410,000 distinct CDR3 sequences in the sample, 15% to 20% were seen once. This clonotype originated in a man aged 50-59 years in good health. Sequencing was done on a sample of naive T cells sorted from blood.

The CDR3 nucleotides are TGTGCCGCTTGGTTAGGAGCGTCTTATGGCTACACCTTC. It encodes CAAWLGASYGYTF. This chain uses TRBV6-6 with TRBJ1-2, with D unclear. V was shortened by 11 bases and J by 5 bases, with 18 bases between the two germline ends. This CDR3 region has 13 residues. CDR1 is MNHNY, CDR2 SVGAGI, per germline (reference sequence).